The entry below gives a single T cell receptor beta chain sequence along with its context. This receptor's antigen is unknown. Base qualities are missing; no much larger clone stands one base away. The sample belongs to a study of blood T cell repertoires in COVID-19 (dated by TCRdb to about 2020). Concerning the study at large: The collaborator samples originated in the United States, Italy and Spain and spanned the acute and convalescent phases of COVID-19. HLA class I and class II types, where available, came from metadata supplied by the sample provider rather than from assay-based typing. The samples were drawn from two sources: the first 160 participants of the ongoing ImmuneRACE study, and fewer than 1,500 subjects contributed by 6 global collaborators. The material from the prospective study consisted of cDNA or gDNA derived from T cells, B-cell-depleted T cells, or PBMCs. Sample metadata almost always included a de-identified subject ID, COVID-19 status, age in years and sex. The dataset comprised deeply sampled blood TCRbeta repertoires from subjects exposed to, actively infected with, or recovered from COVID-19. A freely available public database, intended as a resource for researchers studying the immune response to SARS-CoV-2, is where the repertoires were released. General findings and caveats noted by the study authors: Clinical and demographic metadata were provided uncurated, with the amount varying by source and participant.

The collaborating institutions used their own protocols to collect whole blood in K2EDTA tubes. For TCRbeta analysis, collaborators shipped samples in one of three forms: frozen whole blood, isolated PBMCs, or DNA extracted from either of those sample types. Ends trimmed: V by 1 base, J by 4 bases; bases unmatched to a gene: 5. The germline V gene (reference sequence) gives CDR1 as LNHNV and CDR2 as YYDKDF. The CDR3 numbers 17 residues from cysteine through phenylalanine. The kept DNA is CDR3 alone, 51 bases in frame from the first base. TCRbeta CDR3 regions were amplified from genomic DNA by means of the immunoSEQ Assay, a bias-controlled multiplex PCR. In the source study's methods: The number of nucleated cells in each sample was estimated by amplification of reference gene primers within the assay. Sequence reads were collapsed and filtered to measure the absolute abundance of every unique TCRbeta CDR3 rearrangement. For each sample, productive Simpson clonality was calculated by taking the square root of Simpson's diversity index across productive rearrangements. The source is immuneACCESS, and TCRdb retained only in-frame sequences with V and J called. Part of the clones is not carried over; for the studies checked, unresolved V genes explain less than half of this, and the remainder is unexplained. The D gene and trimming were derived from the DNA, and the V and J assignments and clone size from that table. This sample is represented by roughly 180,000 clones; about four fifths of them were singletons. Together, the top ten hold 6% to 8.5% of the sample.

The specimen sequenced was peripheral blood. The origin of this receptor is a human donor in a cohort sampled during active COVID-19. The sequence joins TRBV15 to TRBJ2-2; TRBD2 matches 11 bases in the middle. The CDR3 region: CATSRGYTSGGTGELFF. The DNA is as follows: TGTGCCACCAGCAGAGGGTATACTAGCGGGGGCACCGGGGAGCTGTTTTTT.